Listed here are 28 T cell receptor beta chains from one sample, sequenced in a study of human T cells and chemical hapten exposure. Unique molecular identifiers were attached to individual cDNA molecules within the library. TCRdb passed the reads through MiXCR, listing each CDR3 protein once. In the table there are about 2,600 distinct CDR3 sequences, about 45% of which are singletons. Sample treatment: therapeutic diphenylcyclopropenone sensitization with weekly scalp DPC. Material: whole blood, obtained before DPC sensitization or 2, 6, or about 24 weeks after (not recorded which). All receptors come from an adult with alopecia areata. Some clones in this sample may be carry-over from other donors' samples. This table probably holds off-target reads from a library built for another chain.

CDR3 DNA: TGTGCCAGCAGCTTAATCCTAGCGGGATCGGGGGAGCAGTTCTTC. Residues: CASSLILAGSGEQFF. V is TRBV7-3 and J is TRBJ2-1; 9 positions match TRBD2. Germline CDR1 is SGHTA and CDR2 is FQGTGA. The CDR3 totals 15 residues. Losses at the gene ends were 1 base for V and 10 bases for J; bases not matched to a gene: 8. The whole variable domain, filled in from reference TRBV7-3 and TRBJ2-1, reads GAGVSQTPSNKVTEKGKYVELRCDPISGHTALYWYRQSLGQGPEFLIYFQGTGAADDSGLPNDRFFAVRPEGSVSTLKIQRTERGDSAVYLCASSLILAGSGEQFFGPGTRLTVL.

As concerns this clonotype: The germline gene is not matched at one end of the junction; a read error may be the cause. The rearrangement joins TRBV4-1 to TRBJ2-4, with 14 bases fitting TRBD2. CDR1 MGHRA and CDR2 YSYEKL come from the germline V gene. The CDR3 contains 20 residues. CDR3 sequence: CASSEDTGTSGGRVKNIQYF. The DNA of the CDR3 is TGCGCCAGCAGCGAAGATACCGGGACTAGCGGGGGTCGGGTCAAAAACATTCAGTACTTC.

The rearrangement links TRBV13 to TRBJ2-1; the match to TRBD2 covers 10 bases. Germline CDR1 and CDR2: PRHDT and FYEKMQ (reference sequence). Trimming at V came to 2 bases and at J to 8 bases, leaving 15 bases not matched to a gene. This CDR3 contains 18 residues. The CDR3 is CASSLTQSHSGRFDEQFF. The CDR3 region has the DNA TGTGCCAGCAGCTTAACCCAATCCCATAGCGGGAGGTTCGATGAGCAGTTCTTC.

The V gene is TRBV11-3, the J gene TRBJ2-5; 7 nucleotides agree with TRBD1. With 1 base clipped from V and 1 base from J, the junction kept 3 bases outside the gene matches. This CDR3 has 15 residues. Germline CDR1 and CDR2: SGHNT and YENEEA. CDR3 DNA sequence: TGTGCCAGCAGCTTAGCGGGACAGTTCCAAGAGACCCAGTACTTC. As protein: CASSLAGQFQETQYF.

V gene TRBV5-4 combines with J gene TRBJ2-3; 8 nucleotides agree with TRBD2. The V and J ends lost 4 bases and 0 bases, in that order; junction bases with no gene match: 7. Germline lookup yields CDR1 SGHNT and CDR2 YYREEE (reference sequence). This CDR3 has 16 residues. CDR3 coding DNA: TGTGCCAGCAGCAAGTTAGCGGGGCCTAGCACAGATACGCAGTATTTT. Amino acids: CASSKLAGPSTDTQYF.

The J gene is TRBJ2-7, the V gene TRBV5-6; no clear D gene. V was clipped by 6 bases and J by 0 bases, with 13 bases between them. In germline, CDR1 is SGHDT, CDR2 YYEEEE. The CDR3 has 14 amino acids. The CDR3 reads CASNPRHDSYEQYV. DNA of the CDR3: TGTGCCAGCAACCCGAGACACGACTCCTACGAGCAGTACGTC.

This sequence joins TRBV11-2 and TRBJ2-2; D not certain. The germline V gene encodes CDR1 SGHAT and CDR2 FQNNGV. The CDR3 is 12 amino acids. V lost 5 bases and J lost 9, with 10 bases in between. CDR3 region: CASSPRWRELFF. The CDR3 DNA is TGTGCCAGCAGCCCAAGATGGCGGGAGCTGTTTTTT.

V and J are TRBV15 and TRBJ2-2; tentative D call: TRBD1 (6 bases). Trimming took 1 base from V and 0 from J, leaving 12 bases between them. The length of the CDR3 is 17 residues. CDR1 is LNHNV and CDR2 is YYDKDF in the germline V gene (reference sequence). The CDR3 loop reads CATSRVLGTTNTGELFF. Written as DNA, the CDR3 is TGTGCCACCAGCAGAGTTTTGGGGACAACGAACACCGGGGAGCTGTTTTTT.

The chain combines TRBV5-1 with TRBJ2-6; D is perhaps TRBD2 (6 bases). The CDR3 is 16 residues long. Trimming pared 4 bases from V and 0 bases from J, leaving 11 bases between. The germline CDR1 and CDR2 sequences are SGHRS and YFSETQ. The CDR3 is CASSGGQSSGANVLTF. The CDR3 DNA reads TGCGCCAGCAGCGGAGGGCAGAGCTCTGGGGCCAACGTCCTGACTTTC.

The CDR3 sequence: CASTLRTRAEQYF. As DNA, the CDR3 is TGTGCCAGCACTCTCCGGACAAGGGCCGAGCAGTACTTC. The rearrangement uses TRBV11-2 and TRBJ2-7; D is possibly TRBD1 (5 bases). The CDR3 has 13 amino acids. The V end lost 7 bases, the J end lost 6 bases, and 16 bases lay between the germline ends. Germline V gene data show CDR1 as SGHAT and CDR2 as FQNNGV.

The genes are TRBV29-1 and TRBJ2-3; a weak D match, TRBD2 (5 bases). The CDR3 has 13 residues. Germline CDR1 and CDR2: SQVTM and ANQGSEA. V lost 4 bases and J lost 2, with 10 bases in between. The CDR3 loop is CSVARALTDTQYF. CDR3 DNA sequence: TGCAGCGTTGCGAGGGCTCTCACAGATACGCAGTATTTT.

This sequence joins TRBV6-4 and TRBJ2-2; a possible D gene is TRBD1 (6 bases). The V gene lost 5 bases and the J gene lost 0 bases, with 13 bases spanning the gap. The CDR3 sequence is 16 residues long. Germline V gene data show CDR1 as MRHNA and CDR2 as SNTAGT. CDR3 amino acids: CASSRSPGANTGELFF. Written as DNA, the CDR3 is TGTGCCAGCAGTCGGTCCCCAGGGGCGAACACCGGGGAGCTGTTTTTT.

This clonotype qualifies as hyperexpanded. V usage is TRBV6-6 and J usage is TRBJ2-7; 7 nucleotides agree with TRBD2. CDR1 and CDR2 from the germline V gene are MNHNY and SVGAGI (reference sequence). The V gene end was trimmed by 0 bases and the J gene end by 4 bases; junction bases not matched to a gene: 6. CDR3 length: 15 residues. The CDR3 DNA is TGTGCCAGCAGTTACTCGCGAGGCGGGGGATACGAGCAGTACTTC. Translated, it gives CASSYSRGGGYEQYF.

This clonotype was observed a handful of times. The chain employs TRBV2 and TRBJ2-3; D not certain. The germline CDR1 and CDR2 sequences are SNHLY and FYNNEI. Between the trimmed V and J ends, which lost 7 bases and 2 bases, there was a span of 10 bases. The CDR3 extends over 13 amino acids. CDR3 region: CASISRITDTQYF. The CDR3 nucleotides are TGTGCCAGCATTAGCAGGATCACAGATACGCAGTATTTT.

The genes are TRBV7-7 and TRBJ2-1, with D tentatively TRBD2 (8 bases). CDR1 and CDR2 (germline): SSHAT, FNYEAQ (reference sequence). The CDR3 is made up of 14 amino acids. V lost 6 bases and J lost 9, with 18 bases in between. The CDR3 bases are TGTGCCAGCAGTTCAGGGGGGCTAGCGGGTGAGCAGTTCTTC. Encoded protein: CASSSGGLAGEQFF.

This sequence joins TRBV7-9 and TRBJ2-3; 8 bases line up with TRBD2. Germline V lookup: CDR1 SEHNR, CDR2 FQNEAQ (reference sequence). Unmatched junction bases numbered 9, after V lost 3 bases and J lost 4 bases. The CDR3 covers 16 residues. The CDR3 region is CASSFGLAGAPDTQYF. DNA for the CDR3: TGTGCCAGCAGCTTTGGACTAGCTGGGGCCCCAGATACGCAGTATTTT.

The sample holds a few counts of this clonotype. The chain joins TRBV7-6 to TRBJ2-1; D remains unclear. The CDR3 runs 12 residues. CDR1 is SGHVS, CDR2 FNYEAQ, per germline. V lost 2 bases and J lost 7, with 6 bases in between. CDR3: CASSLTANEQFF. CDR3 coding DNA: TGTGCCAGCAGCTTAACTGCAAATGAGCAGTTCTTC.

This clonotype has a handful of counts. J is TRBJ1-2 and V is TRBV3-1, with no clear D. The CDR3 has 16 residues. V lost 0 bases, J lost 3 bases, and 14 bases lay in between. Germline-derived CDR1 and CDR2 are LGHDT and YNNKEL (reference sequence). The CDR3 sequence: CASSQDFRATHYGYTF. The CDR3 nucleotides are TGTGCCAGCAGCCAAGATTTTCGTGCAACCCACTATGGCTACACCTTC. The variable domain in full, with the rest retrieved from reference TRBV3-1 and TRBJ1-2, is DTAVSQTPKYLVTQMGNDKSIKCEQNLGHDTMYWYKQDSKKFLKIMFSYNNKELIINETVPNRFSPKSPDKAHLNLHINSLELGDSAVYFCASSQDFRATHYGYTFGSGTRLTVV.

This clonotype was seen only a few times. The chain carries TRBV11-3 and TRBJ2-7; 9 bases align to TRBD2. The ends lost 2 bases at V and 7 bases at J; junction bases unmatched: 15. Per germline, CDR1 SGHNT and CDR2 YENEEA. The CDR3 consists of 17 residues. CDR3 nucleotides: TGTGCCAGCAGCTTACCGACAGGACTAGCGCCCTGGAGGGAGCAGTACGTC. Residues: CASSLPTGLAPWREQYV.

The chain recombines TRBV6-1 with TRBJ2-7; possibly TRBD1 for D (6 bases). Per germline, CDR1 MNHNS and CDR2 SASEGT. V lost 7 bases and J lost 3, with 16 bases in between. CDR3 length: 14 amino acids. The CDR3 coding sequence is TGTGCCAGCACCCAGCAGGACAGTCGCTACGAGCAGTACTTC. Translation gives CASTQQDSRYEQYF.

In this sample, this clonotype turned up a few times. The chain links TRBV5-1 to TRBJ2-7; the match to TRBD1 covers 10 bases. The CDR3 sequence is 14 residues long. V gave up 4 bases and J gave up 5 bases; unmatched junction bases: 6. Germline V gene sequence: CDR1 SGHRS, CDR2 YFSETQ. The CDR3 is CASSPDRGRNEQYF. CDR3 nucleotides: TGCGCCAGCAGCCCCGACAGGGGGCGGAACGAGCAGTACTTC.

V usage is TRBV9 and J usage is TRBJ2-1; TRBD2 aligns across 14 bases. Germline V gene sequence: CDR1 SGDLS, CDR2 YYNGEE. After removal of 3 bases from V and 7 bases from J, the junction contained 6 bases not matched to a gene. The CDR3 loop spans 16 amino acids. The CDR3 region is CASSAGLAGVRNEQFF. In DNA form, the CDR3 reads TGTGCCAGCAGCGCGGGACTAGCGGGAGTACGGAATGAGCAGTTCTTC.

In DNA form, the CDR3 reads TGTGCCAGCAGCCGGGACAGCCTGAACACCGGGGAGCTGTTTTTT. The encoded protein is CASSRDSLNTGELFF. V usage is TRBV7-3 and J usage is TRBJ2-2; 7 bases map to TRBD1. The trim removed 5 bases at V and 1 base at J, leaving 4 bases unmatched. CDR1 and CDR2 (germline): SGHTA, FQGTGA. CDR3 length: 15 amino acids.

The V gene is TRBV2, the J gene TRBJ2-2; 9 nucleotides match TRBD2. From germline, CDR1 is SNHLY and CDR2 FYNNEI. J was trimmed by 4 bases and V by 8 bases; bases with no gene match: 5. This CDR3 has 14 residues. The CDR3 region has the DNA TGTGCCAGCGGCCTAGCGGGATTCACCGGGGAGCTGTTTTTT. Amino acids: CASGLAGFTGELFF.

The chain is built from TRBV11-3 and TRBJ2-5; D is unresolved. Trimming took 8 bases from V and 5 from J, leaving 9 bases between them. CDR3 length: 11 residues. Germline CDR1 is SGHNT and CDR2 is YENEEA. Here the CDR3 DNA reads TGTGCCAGCGGCACTGGGGAGACCCAGTACTTC. Encoded protein: CASGTGETQYF.

The chain is built from TRBV20-1 and TRBJ2-4; D perhaps matches TRBD2 (6 bases). The CDR3 is 17 residues long. Germline V gene lookup returns CDR1 DFQATT and CDR2 SNEGSKA (reference sequence). Trimming took 5 bases from V and 0 from J, leaving 20 bases between them. Here the CDR3 DNA reads TGCAGTGCTGGATCACCCTGGACGGGACTAGCCAAAAACATTCAGTACTTC. This sequence encodes CSAGSPWTGLAKNIQYF.

The rearrangement links TRBV7-9 to TRBJ1-5; the D is unclear. The CDR3 totals 13 residues. Trimming left V 5 bases short and J 7 bases short, with 12 bases between. CDR1 is SEHNR, CDR2 FQNEAQ, per germline (reference sequence). CDR3 residues: CASSPDPGQPQHF. CDR3 in DNA: TGTGCCAGCAGCCCCGACCCCGGCCAGCCCCAGCATTTT.

This clonotype was seen only once. This CDR3 fails to terminate in the conserved phenylalanine or tryptophan, so it likely reflects a read error. The chain joins TRBV7-6 to TRBJ2-5, with 8 nucleotides matching TRBD2. Germline CDR1 and CDR2: SGHVS and FNYEAQ. The CDR3 length is 16 residues. Germline trimming cut 2 bases from V and 1 base from J; bases unmatched to any gene: 6. The CDR3 nucleotides are TGTGCCAGCAGCTTATTAGCGGGAAGTCTCCAAGAGACCCAGTACCTC. Translating gives CASSLLAGSLQETQYL.